A single TCR beta chain is shown here with its context. Antigen unknown. Run at survey level, the immunoSEQ assay was version v3.0. The assay was immunoSEQ multiplex PCR, and TCRdb's table has in-frame clones only and misses some. This table has 15,000 or so clones, 77% appearing once. The data are from a study of long-term antiretroviral therapy in people with HIV. Germline CDR1 and CDR2: SGHRS and YFSETQ. The junction had 6 bases not matched to a gene; V was cut back by 3 bases and J by 8 bases. The CDR3 loop spans 14 amino acids. There were about 1-11 million cryopreserved PBMC in the samples before DNA extraction. General study findings and limits: On ART adherence, viral resistance or therapy changes, no data were available. Pre-ART expanded TRB clones stayed dominant throughout, though often decreasing after ART.

Here the sequenced sample was unsorted PBMCs, taken 0.5 years before starting antiretroviral therapy. This clonotype was obtained from a woman aged 40 to 50 with HIV. The J gene is TRBJ2-1, the V gene TRBV5-1, with TRBD1 matching 9 bases. CDR3 sequence reads: CASSSGQGYDEQFF. The CDR3 nucleotides read TGCGCCAGCAGCTCGGGACAGGGATATGATGAGCAGTTCTTC. Looking up the rest from reference TRBV5-1 and TRBJ2-1 gives the full variable domain: KAGVTQTPRYLIKTRGQQVTLSCSPISGHRSVSWYQQTPGQGLQFLFEYFSETQRNKGNFPGRFSGRQFSNSRSEMNVSTLELGDSALYLCASSSGQGYDEQFFGPGTRLTVL.